These T cell receptor beta chains were read from a single sample in a study of T cell responses to AZD1222 COVID-19 vaccine. The assay was immunoSEQ multiplex PCR, and TCRdb's table has in-frame clones only and misses some. The data contain about 160,000 clones, roughly nine tenths of them singletons. The sample was peripheral blood, taken on day 0 of MenACWY control vaccination. Every receptor here comes from an adult in good health. Each CDR3 is given with its conserved first and last residue. Each record gives: CDR3 length, clone size, J gene, D gene, V gene, CDR3 protein, CDR3 DNA. The D gene is left open where the match is weak. Part of the rows lack a size; the others show once, few, many or a class for expanded clones.

len: 12; abundance: NA; j_gene: TRBJ1-1; d_gene: NA; v_gene: TRBV29-1; CDR3aa: CSGRDWNTEAFF; CDR3nt: TGCAGCGGACGAGACTGGAACACTGAAGCTTTCTTT
len: 15; abundance: NA; j_gene: TRBJ1-4; d_gene: NA; v_gene: TRBV6-2/TRBV6-3; CDR3aa: CASSSRGATNEKLFF; CDR3nt: TGTGCCAGCAGTTCCCGGGGAGCGACTAATGAAAAACTGTTTTTT
len: 15; abundance: once; j_gene: TRBJ2-3; d_gene: TRBD2; v_gene: TRBV7-2; CDR3aa: CASSLTLAGPDTQYF; CDR3nt: TGTGCCAGCAGCTTAACGTTAGCGGGGCCAGATACGCAGTATTTT
len: 16; abundance: NA; j_gene: TRBJ1-1; d_gene: NA; v_gene: TRBV19; CDR3aa: CASSFLPPILNTEAFF; CDR3nt: TGTGCCAGTAGTTTTCTCCCCCCCATATTGAACACTGAAGCTTTCTTT
len: 16; abundance: NA; j_gene: TRBJ2-1; d_gene: TRBD2; v_gene: TRBV15; CDR3aa: CATSIKTSGWNNEQFF; CDR3nt: TGTGCCACCAGCATTAAGACTAGCGGGTGGAACAATGAGCAGTTCTTC
len: 13; abundance: NA; j_gene: TRBJ1-2; d_gene: NA; v_gene: TRBV24-1; CDR3aa: CATSDLNSEGYTF; CDR3nt: TGTGCCACCAGTGACCTTAACTCGGAGGGCTACACCTTC
len: 16; abundance: NA; j_gene: TRBJ2-3; d_gene: TRBD2; v_gene: TRBV27; CDR3aa: CASSRTSGSRTDTQYF; CDR3nt: TGTGCCAGCAGCCGGACTAGCGGGAGTAGGACAGATACGCAGTATTTT
len: 16; abundance: NA; j_gene: TRBJ2-4; d_gene: TRBD2; v_gene: TRBV5-1; CDR3aa: CASSLVTGGDKNIQYF; CDR3nt: TGCGCCAGCAGCTTGGTAACGGGAGGGGACAAAAACATTCAGTACTTC
len: 13; abundance: NA; j_gene: TRBJ2-3; d_gene: NA; v_gene: TRBV29-1; CDR3aa: CSVGGGLGDTQYF; CDR3nt: TGCAGCGTTGGGGGTGGCTTGGGGGATACGCAGTATTTT
len: 16; abundance: once; j_gene: TRBJ1-6; d_gene: TRBD1; v_gene: TRBV12-5; CDR3aa: CASGSPNRGRNSPLHF; CDR3nt: TGTGCTAGTGGTTCGCCCAACAGGGGCAGGAATTCACCCCTCCACTTT
len: 13; abundance: NA; j_gene: TRBJ1-4; d_gene: TRBD1; v_gene: TRBV2; CDR3aa: CASSEGQGVGLFF; CDR3nt: TGTGCCAGCAGTGAAGGACAGGGGGTAGGCCTGTTTTTT
len: 15; abundance: NA; j_gene: TRBJ1-3; d_gene: NA; v_gene: TRBV7-8; CDR3aa: CASSLLVGGGNTIYF; CDR3nt: TGTGCCAGCAGCCTACTCGTCGGCGGTGGAAACACCATATATTTT
len: 13; abundance: once; j_gene: TRBJ1-6; d_gene: NA; v_gene: TRBV28; CDR3aa: CASSLFRNSPLHF; CDR3nt: TGTGCCAGCAGTTTATTCCGAAATTCACCCCTCCACTTT
len: 15; abundance: NA; j_gene: TRBJ2-2; d_gene: NA; v_gene: TRBV10-1; CDR3aa: CASSEEDIRTGELFF; CDR3nt: TGCGCCAGCAGTGAGGAAGATATACGAACCGGGGAGCTGTTTTTT
len: 13; abundance: NA; j_gene: TRBJ1-3; d_gene: NA; v_gene: TRBV3-1/TRBV3-2; CDR3aa: CASSQVAGNTIYF; CDR3nt: TGTGCCAGCAGCCAAGTGGCTGGAAACACCATATATTTT
len: 14; abundance: NA; j_gene: TRBJ2-5; d_gene: NA; v_gene: TRBV13; CDR3aa: CASSPDGGQETQYF; CDR3nt: TGTGCCAGCAGCCCGGACGGGGGACAAGAGACCCAGTACTTC
len: 16; abundance: NA; j_gene: TRBJ1-5; d_gene: NA; v_gene: TRBV24-1; CDR3aa: CATSDPTRGHNQPQHF; CDR3nt: TGTGCCACCAGTGATCCCACAAGGGGCCACAATCAGCCCCAGCATTTT
len: 16; abundance: NA; j_gene: TRBJ2-7; d_gene: TRBD2; v_gene: TRBV6-1; CDR3aa: CASSEASGGGGPEQYF; CDR3nt: TGTGCCAGCAGTGAAGCGTCCGGGGGGGGCGGCCCCGAGCAGTACTTC
len: 14; abundance: NA; j_gene: TRBJ1-4; d_gene: NA; v_gene: TRBV9; CDR3aa: CASSPISRGEKLFF; CDR3nt: TGTGCCAGCAGCCCCATCTCGAGGGGCGAAAAACTGTTTTTT
len: 18; abundance: once; j_gene: TRBJ1-1; d_gene: NA; v_gene: TRBV7-2; CDR3aa: CASSFWDHHGTPNTEAFF; CDR3nt: TGTGCCAGCAGCTTCTGGGATCACCATGGAACACCGAACACTGAAGCTTTCTTT
len: 12; abundance: NA; j_gene: TRBJ1-1; d_gene: NA; v_gene: TRBV27; CDR3aa: CASTGVGTEAFF; CDR3nt: TGTGCCAGCACAGGGGTGGGTACTGAAGCTTTCTTT
len: 14; abundance: NA; j_gene: TRBJ1-1; d_gene: TRBD1; v_gene: TRBV7-9; CDR3aa: CASTRQGSTGEAFF; CDR3nt: TGTGCCAGCACAAGACAGGGGTCTACGGGTGAAGCTTTCTTT
len: 14; abundance: NA; j_gene: TRBJ2-3; d_gene: NA; v_gene: TRBV7-3; CDR3aa: CASSFGPSTDTQYF; CDR3nt: TGTGCCAGCAGCTTCGGACCGAGCACAGATACGCAGTATTTT
len: 13; abundance: once; j_gene: TRBJ1-6; d_gene: NA; v_gene: TRBV25-1; CDR3aa: CASTGFGNSPLHF; CDR3nt: TGTGCCAGCACAGGGTTCGGTAATTCACCCCTCCACTTT
len: 13; abundance: NA; j_gene: TRBJ2-3; d_gene: NA; v_gene: TRBV7-3; CDR3aa: CASSLNPPDTQYF; CDR3nt: TGTGCCAGCAGCTTAAATCCGCCAGATACGCAGTATTTT
len: 15; abundance: NA; j_gene: TRBJ2-1; d_gene: NA; v_gene: TRBV11-2; CDR3aa: CASSLLNGQNNEQFF; CDR3nt: TGTGCCAGCAGCTTACTTAATGGCCAGAACAATGAGCAGTTCTTC
len: 15; abundance: NA; j_gene: TRBJ1-6; d_gene: TRBD1; v_gene: TRBV11-3; CDR3aa: CASSFVGQGESPLHF; CDR3nt: TGTGCCAGCAGCTTTGTGGGACAGGGCGAATCACCCCTCCACTTT
len: 13; abundance: few; j_gene: TRBJ1-1; d_gene: TRBD1; v_gene: TRBV7-2; CDR3aa: CASKGGQGSEAFF; CDR3nt: TGTGCCAGCAAAGGCGGACAGGGATCTGAAGCTTTCTTT
len: 15; abundance: NA; j_gene: TRBJ2-4; d_gene: NA; v_gene: TRBV19; CDR3aa: CASSIDELAKNIQYF; CDR3nt: TGTGCCAGTAGTATAGATGAACTAGCCAAAAACATTCAGTACTTC
len: 16; abundance: NA; j_gene: TRBJ1-1; d_gene: TRBD1; v_gene: TRBV5-8; CDR3aa: CASSPRAGGVNTEAFF; CDR3nt: TGTGCCAGCAGCCCCCGGGCAGGGGGGGTGAACACTGAAGCTTTCTTT
len: 15; abundance: NA; j_gene: TRBJ2-2; d_gene: TRBD1; v_gene: TRBV6-5; CDR3aa: CASRPGQGIAGELFF; CDR3nt: TGTGCCAGCAGGCCGGGACAGGGGATCGCCGGGGAGCTGTTTTTT
len: 11; abundance: NA; j_gene: TRBJ2-2; d_gene: NA; v_gene: TRBV29-1; CDR3aa: CSVEGGEELFF; CDR3nt: TGCAGCGTTGAAGGTGGAGAGGAGCTGTTTTTT
len: 14; abundance: NA; j_gene: TRBJ1-1; d_gene: NA; v_gene: TRBV5-1; CDR3aa: CASSLEGRNTEAFF; CDR3nt: TGCGCCAGCAGCTTAGAGGGCCGGAACACTGAAGCTTTCTTT
len: 13; abundance: once; j_gene: TRBJ1-4; d_gene: NA; v_gene: TRBV12-3/TRBV12-4; CDR3aa: CASAGGLYEKLFF; CDR3nt: TGTGCCAGCGCGGGGGGGCTTTATGAAAAACTGTTTTTT
len: 15; abundance: NA; j_gene: TRBJ2-1; d_gene: TRBD2; v_gene: TRBV11-3; CDR3aa: CASSIGGTRNNEQFF; CDR3nt: TGTGCCAGCAGCATCGGAGGGACTAGAAATAATGAGCAGTTCTTC
len: 16; abundance: NA; j_gene: TRBJ2-7; d_gene: TRBD1; v_gene: TRBV7-6; CDR3aa: CASSLAGAAGGYEQYF; CDR3nt: TGTGCCAGCAGCTTAGCTGGGGCGGCAGGGGGATACGAGCAGTACTTC
len: 14; abundance: NA; j_gene: TRBJ2-1; d_gene: TRBD2; v_gene: TRBV7-9; CDR3aa: CASTRTSGYNEQFF; CDR3nt: TGTGCCAGCACCCGGACTAGCGGTTACAATGAGCAGTTCTTC
len: 16; abundance: NA; j_gene: TRBJ1-2; d_gene: TRBD1; v_gene: TRBV5-6; CDR3aa: CASSLAEGQGDYGYTF; CDR3nt: TGTGCCAGCAGCTTGGCCGAGGGACAGGGGGACTATGGCTACACCTTC
len: 15; abundance: NA; j_gene: TRBJ2-1; d_gene: NA; v_gene: TRBV5-4; CDR3aa: CASRFIRDPYNEQFF; CDR3nt: TGTGCCAGCAGGTTTATAAGGGACCCCTATAATGAGCAGTTCTTC
len: 13; abundance: NA; j_gene: TRBJ1-1; d_gene: NA; v_gene: TRBV28; CDR3aa: CASSSRPEGEAFF; CDR3nt: TGTGCCAGCAGTTCCCGTCCTGAGGGTGAAGCTTTCTTT
len: 15; abundance: NA; j_gene: TRBJ2-3; d_gene: TRBD1; v_gene: TRBV3-1/TRBV3-2; CDR3aa: CASSPNRGLADTQYF; CDR3nt: TGTGCCAGCAGCCCTAACAGGGGGCTGGCAGATACGCAGTATTTT
len: 16; abundance: NA; j_gene: TRBJ1-5; d_gene: NA; v_gene: TRBV10-3; CDR3aa: CAISESQGISNQPQHF; CDR3nt: TGTGCCATCAGTGAGTCGCAGGGAATCAGCAATCAGCCCCAGCATTTT
len: 16; abundance: NA; j_gene: TRBJ2-3; d_gene: NA; v_gene: TRBV5-5; CDR3aa: CASSPRSTGSTDTQYF; CDR3nt: TGTGCCAGCAGCCCCCGGTCTACTGGGAGCACAGATACGCAGTATTTT
len: 16; abundance: NA; j_gene: TRBJ2-7; d_gene: TRBD2; v_gene: TRBV29-1; CDR3aa: CSVEGETSGRFYEQYF; CDR3nt: TGCAGCGTTGAAGGGGAGACTAGCGGGAGGTTCTACGAGCAGTACTTC
len: 15; abundance: NA; j_gene: TRBJ1-1; d_gene: NA; v_gene: TRBV6-5; CDR3aa: CASRQRGGVNTEAFF; CDR3nt: TGTGCCAGCCGACAGAGGGGGGGCGTGAACACTGAAGCTTTCTTT
len: 15; abundance: few; j_gene: TRBJ2-1; d_gene: TRBD2; v_gene: TRBV18; CDR3aa: CASSSTGGSGYEQFF; CDR3nt: TGTGCCAGCTCGTCTACGGGAGGCTCAGGCTATGAGCAGTTCTTC
len: 17; abundance: NA; j_gene: TRBJ2-1; d_gene: TRBD2; v_gene: TRBV7-2; CDR3aa: CASSLAGGLAGENEQFF; CDR3nt: TGTGCCAGCAGCTTAGCCGGGGGACTAGCGGGAGAGAATGAGCAGTTCTTC
len: 16; abundance: NA; j_gene: TRBJ2-3; d_gene: NA; v_gene: TRBV10-3; CDR3aa: CAISGAASRVPDTQYF; CDR3nt: TGTGCCATCAGTGGGGCGGCTAGCCGCGTTCCAGATACGCAGTATTTT
len: 17; abundance: NA; j_gene: TRBJ1-1; d_gene: TRBD1; v_gene: TRBV5-1; CDR3aa: CASSTRQGIAGDTEAFF; CDR3nt: TGCGCCAGCAGCACTCGACAGGGGATCGCCGGTGACACTGAAGCTTTCTTT
len: 16; abundance: NA; j_gene: TRBJ2-3; d_gene: NA; v_gene: TRBV4-2; CDR3aa: CASSQVTGAGTDTQYF; CDR3nt: TGTGCCAGCAGCCAAGTAACCGGGGCGGGCACAGATACGCAGTATTTT
len: 14; abundance: NA; j_gene: TRBJ2-1; d_gene: TRBD1; v_gene: TRBV5-1; CDR3aa: CASSLTGGYNEQFF; CDR3nt: TGCGCCAGCAGCTTAACAGGGGGATACAATGAGCAGTTCTTC
len: 14; abundance: NA; j_gene: TRBJ2-1; d_gene: NA; v_gene: TRBV6-2/TRBV6-3; CDR3aa: CASSYSGEYNEQFF; CDR3nt: TGTGCCAGCAGTTACTCGGGGGAGTACAATGAGCAGTTCTTC
len: 14; abundance: NA; j_gene: TRBJ2-3; d_gene: NA; v_gene: TRBV7-2; CDR3aa: CASSGTVDTDTQYF; CDR3nt: TGTGCCAGCAGCGGGACGGTGGACACAGATACGCAGTATTTT
len: 14; abundance: NA; j_gene: TRBJ1-2; d_gene: NA; v_gene: TRBV5-4; CDR3aa: CASSLKGSNYGYTF; CDR3nt: TGTGCCAGCAGCTTGAAGGGCAGTAACTATGGCTACACCTTC
len: 13; abundance: NA; j_gene: TRBJ1-4; d_gene: NA; v_gene: TRBV15; CDR3aa: CATSRDLAEKLFF; CDR3nt: TGTGCCACCAGCAGAGATCTGGCTGAAAAACTGTTTTTT
len: 14; abundance: NA; j_gene: TRBJ2-7; d_gene: NA; v_gene: TRBV5-1; CDR3aa: CASSPVGGGYEQYF; CDR3nt: TGCGCCAGCAGCCCGGTCGGGGGTGGCTACGAGCAGTACTTC
len: 17; abundance: NA; j_gene: TRBJ2-3; d_gene: NA; v_gene: TRBV7-8; CDR3aa: CASSFTPRGNLADTQYF; CDR3nt: TGTGCCAGCAGCTTTACCCCAAGGGGGAATTTGGCAGATACGCAGTATTTT
len: 14; abundance: NA; j_gene: TRBJ1-1; d_gene: NA; v_gene: TRBV11-3; CDR3aa: CASSLGRGNTEAFF; CDR3nt: TGTGCCAGCAGCCTGGGACGAGGTAACACTGAAGCTTTCTTT
len: 14; abundance: NA; j_gene: TRBJ1-1; d_gene: NA; v_gene: TRBV27; CDR3aa: CASSLEGGNTEAFF; CDR3nt: TGTGCCAGCAGTTTGGAGGGGGGGAACACTGAAGCTTTCTTT
len: 13; abundance: NA; j_gene: TRBJ1-1; d_gene: NA; v_gene: TRBV3-1/TRBV3-2; CDR3aa: CASSQDKKAEAFF; CDR3nt: TGTGCCAGCAGCCAAGACAAAAAGGCTGAAGCTTTCTTT